One sample yielded the 30 T cell receptor beta chains listed below, sequenced in a study of memory CD4+ T cells and cytomegalovirus serostatus. The sort gate was single viable CD3+CD4+CD8-CD45RO+ cells for memory CD4+ T cells. Repertoires were generated with immunoSEQ multiplex PCR, while TCRdb's copy carries only in-frame clones and drops some. The sample records 40,000 to 50,000 clones, 76% being singletons. Specimen: memory CD4+ T cells from blood. The origin of the receptors is an adult in good health and CMV-seronegative.

The rearrangement joins TRBV20-1 to TRBJ1-1; no clear D gene. Trimming took off 4 bases at V and 11 bases at J, with 14 bases between the two ends. Germline V gives CDR1 DFQATT, CDR2 SNEGSKA (reference sequence). The CDR3 runs 11 residues. CDR3 residues: CSANSVNRAFF. The CDR3 nucleotides are TGCAGTGCTAATAGTGTGAATAGGGCTTTCTTT.

The gene calls are TRBV2 and TRBJ1-6, with D uncertain. The CDR3 loop spans 15 amino acids. Germline values: CDR1 SNHLY, CDR2 FYNNEI. Trimming took 2 bases from V and 4 from J, leaving 9 bases between them. The CDR3 DNA reads as TGTGCCAGCAGTGAAAGAGGTTATTATAATTCACCCCTCCACTTT. Protein product: CASSERGYYNSPLHF.

The rearrangement links TRBV7-2 to TRBJ2-7, with 10 bases fitting TRBD1. The germline V gene has CDR1 SGHTA and CDR2 FQGNSA. The junction had 10 bases not matched to a gene; V was cut back by 6 bases and J by 5 bases. The CDR3 contains 15 residues. For the CDR3, the DNA is TGTGCCAGCAGATCTCCCGGGACAGGGGATAACGAGCAGTACTTC. Translation gives CASRSPGTGDNEQYF.

CDR3 sequence reads: CAHTGQGGGLRANVLTF. DNA for the CDR3: TGTGCCCACACGGGACAGGGAGGCGGGTTAAGGGCCAACGTCCTGACTTTC. The gene calls are TRBV30 and TRBJ2-6; 9 nucleotides match TRBD1. There are 17 residues in the CDR3. Per the germline V gene, CDR1 is GTSNPN and CDR2 is SVGIG (reference sequence). V was clipped by 8 bases and J by 5 bases; unmatched bases: 16.

V gene TRBV29-1 combines with J gene TRBJ1-3, with no clear D. Between the trimmed V and J ends, which lost 6 bases and 2 bases, there was a span of 5 bases. Germline V gene data show CDR1 as SQVTM and CDR2 as ANQGSEA. This CDR3 comprises 11 residues. The CDR3 here is CSVGAGNTIYF. The DNA of the CDR3 is TGCAGCGTGGGAGCTGGAAACACCATATATTTT.

This chain joins TRBV6-1 and TRBJ2-7; D possibly corresponds to TRBD1 (6 bases). The germline gives CDR1 MNHNS, CDR2 SASEGT. The CDR3 has 15 amino acids. The V end lost 7 bases, the J end lost 0 bases, and 16 bases lay between the germline ends. The CDR3 DNA sequence: TGTGCCAGCACAAAGGGGGATCTTAGCTCCTACGAGCAGTACTTC. Translation gives CASTKGDLSSYEQYF.

The chain combines TRBV4-1 with TRBJ1-6; D gene uncertain. CDR3 length: 17 residues. The germline gives CDR1 MGHRA, CDR2 YSYEKL. Trimming stripped 0 bases from V and 6 bases from J, with 15 bases between. CDR3 nucleotide sequence: TGCGCCAGCAGCCAAGACTCAGGACGGAGGACTAATTCACCCCTCCACTTT. Encoded protein: CASSQDSGRRTNSPLHF.

The chain uses TRBV6-1 and TRBJ2-2; tentatively, D is TRBD1 (6 bases). Germline CDR1 and CDR2: MNHNS and SASEGT. V was pared by 9 bases and J by 0 bases, with 14 bases between. This CDR3 region has 15 residues. This CDR3 reads CASRRQAANTGELFF. The CDR3 DNA follows: TGTGCCAGTAGAAGACAGGCGGCGAACACCGGGGAGCTGTTTTTT.

The chain is built from TRBV5-1 and TRBJ1-3; D is possibly TRBD1 (6 bases). Between the trimmed V and J ends, which lost 1 base and 4 bases, there was a span of 15 bases. CDR3 length: 16 residues. Germline CDR1 reads SGHRS; CDR2 reads YFSETQ. This CDR3 is CASSLNTGLSGNTIYF. Here the CDR3 DNA reads TGCGCCAGCAGCTTGAACACAGGGTTGTCCGGAAACACCATATATTTT.

The rearrangement links TRBV19 to TRBJ1-1; 7 positions agree with TRBD1. This CDR3 has 14 amino acids. Germline V lookup: CDR1 LNHDA, CDR2 SQIVND (reference sequence). V gave up 2 bases and J gave up 6 bases; unmatched junction bases: 6. The CDR3 nucleotides are TGTGCCAGTAGTATATCAGGGGGGCGTGCTGAAGCTTTCTTT. It codes for CASSISGGRAEAFF.

The chain couples TRBV10-3 to TRBJ1-1; TRBD1 aligns across 7 bases. CDR1 is ENHRY and CDR2 is SYGVKD in the germline V gene. This CDR3 contains 15 residues. Trimming removed 5 bases from V and 3 bases from J; junction bases left unmatched: 9. CDR3 residues: CAISQTGQGDTEAFF. In DNA, the CDR3 is TGTGCCATCAGTCAGACAGGGCAGGGGGACACTGAAGCTTTCTTT.

The V and J genes are TRBV10-3 and TRBJ1-1; TRBD1 is a possible D gene (5 bases). This CDR3 region has 14 residues. V was trimmed by 0 bases and J by 6 bases, leaving 11 bases between them. The germline gives CDR1 ENHRY, CDR2 SYGVKD. The CDR3 sequence is CAISESKGRAEAFF. Written as DNA, the CDR3 is TGTGCCATCAGTGAGTCGAAAGGCAGGGCTGAAGCTTTCTTT.

The rearrangement links TRBV4-1 to TRBJ2-7; D gene ambiguous. CDR3 length: 14 amino acids. Germline V gene data show CDR1 as MGHRA and CDR2 as YSYEKL. V was cut by 0 bases and J by 2 bases, with 8 bases left in between. This CDR3 is CASSQDTDTYEQYF. As DNA, the CDR3 is TGCGCCAGCAGCCAAGACACAGATACCTACGAGCAGTACTTC.

The CDR3 spells CASNLQGVAEAFF. CDR3 bases: TGTGCCAGCAACTTACAGGGGGTCGCTGAAGCTTTCTTT. This chain connects TRBV9 to TRBJ1-1; 8 nucleotides line up with TRBD1. Germline V gives CDR1 SGDLS, CDR2 YYNGEE. The ends lost 6 bases at V and 6 bases at J; junction bases unmatched: 7. The CDR3 consists of 13 residues.

V gene TRBV5-6 combines with J gene TRBJ2-7, with D perhaps matching TRBD1 (6 bases). Germline V lookup: CDR1 SGHDT, CDR2 YYEEEE. The CDR3 length is 14 residues. V was cut by 5 bases and J by 3 bases, with 15 bases left in between. The CDR3 loop is CASRRRTDLYEQYF. In DNA form, the CDR3 reads TGTGCCAGCAGGCGGAGGACAGACCTCTACGAGCAGTACTTC.

The chain is built from TRBV30 and TRBJ1-1; 8 nucleotides agree with TRBD1. CDR3 length equals 13 residues. Germline V CDR1 and CDR2: GTSNPN, SVGIG (reference sequence). V trimming: 2 bases; J trimming: 4 bases; junction bases outside the gene matches: 3. DNA for the CDR3: TGTGCCTGGAGTCGTGGACAGGGCACTGAAGCTTTCTTT. This encodes CAWSRGQGTEAFF. The entire variable domain, with the rest obtained from reference TRBV30 and TRBJ1-1, is as follows: SQTIHQWPATLVQPVGSPLSLECTVEGTSNPNLYWYRQAAGRGLQLLFYSVGIGQISSEVPQNLSASRPQDRQFILSSKKLLLSDSGFYLCAWSRGQGTEAFFGQGTRLTVV.

This chain uses TRBV11-2 with TRBJ1-1; no clear D. Trimming removed 4 bases at V and 1 base at J, with 7 bases between. The CDR3 extends over 13 amino acids. Germline loops: CDR1 SGHAT, CDR2 FQNNGV. Written as DNA, the CDR3 is TGTGCCAGCAGCTCCAGACGGAACACTGAAGCTTTCTTT. Translated, it gives CASSSRRNTEAFF.

This chain connects TRBV30 to TRBJ2-7, with 7 bases aligning to TRBD2. Germline-derived CDR1 and CDR2 are GTSNPN and SVGIG (reference sequence). The J segment lost 3 bases and the V segment lost 0 bases, leaving 11 bases of the junction unmatched. The CDR3 is 16 residues long. CDR3 residues: CAWSVRVTGGFYEQYF. The CDR3, as DNA: TGTGCCTGGAGTGTACGCGTGACCGGGGGGTTCTACGAGCAGTACTTC. Full variable domain (rest looked up from reference TRBV30 and TRBJ2-7): SQTIHQWPATLVQPVGSPLSLECTVEGTSNPNLYWYRQAAGRGLQLLFYSVGIGQISSEVPQNLSASRPQDRQFILSSKKLLLSDSGFYLCAWSVRVTGGFYEQYFGPGTRLTVT.

Only one count was recorded for this clone. Written as DNA, the CDR3 is TGCGCCAGCAGCACAGCCGGGCCCAAGGCCGGGGAGCTGTTTTTT. Its translation is CASSTAGPKAGELFF. The chain uses TRBV5-1 and TRBJ2-2, with D uncertain. The V end was cut by 4 bases, the J end by 6 bases, with 16 bases between. This CDR3 has 15 amino acids. In germline, CDR1 is SGHRS, CDR2 YFSETQ.

The V gene is TRBV5-4, the J gene TRBJ2-7; perhaps D is TRBD1 or TRBD2 (5 bases each). V was shortened by 4 bases and J by 3 bases, with 17 bases between the two germline ends. Germline CDR1 reads SGHNT; CDR2 reads YYREEE (reference sequence). The CDR3 runs 15 residues. The CDR3 bases are TGTGCCAGCAGCCGGGACGGAACTGGTATCTACGAGCAGTACTTC. This codes for CASSRDGTGIYEQYF.

V and J are TRBV5-1 and TRBJ2-2; weak D call: TRBD2 (5 bases). The germline V gene has CDR1 SGHRS and CDR2 YFSETQ. Deletions cut 5 bases from V and 10 bases from J, with 27 bases between. There are 17 residues in the CDR3. The CDR3 DNA follows: TGCGCCAGCAGGGTCAAGACGGGCCTTTCAAGCGGTTTGGAGCTGTTTTTT. Its translation: CASRVKTGLSSGLELFF.

V gene TRBV11-2 combines with J gene TRBJ1-1, with 10 nucleotides matching TRBD1. The germline gives CDR1 SGHAT, CDR2 FQNNGV. The V segment lost 6 bases and the J segment 4 bases; nucleotides outside the gene matches: 5. The CDR3 totals 14 residues. For the CDR3, the DNA is TGTGCCAGCAGTAGACAGGGGGCGGGCACTGAAGCTTTCTTT. Translated, it gives CASSRQGAGTEAFF.

This clone was seen just once. Other DNA sequences from this sample encode an identical CDR3 as well. CDR3 protein: CASSFVGSTEAFF. As DNA, the CDR3 is TGTGCCAGCAGTTTCGTCGGGAGCACTGAAGCTTTCTTT. V and J are TRBV27 and TRBJ1-1, with D unclear. This CDR3 region has 13 residues. Between the trimmed V and J ends, which lost 3 bases and 4 bases, there was a span of 9 bases. CDR1 is MNHEY and CDR2 is SMNVEV in the germline V gene (reference sequence).

The chain links TRBV5-1 to TRBJ2-1; TRBD2 aligns across 14 bases. Germline CDR1 and CDR2: SGHRS and YFSETQ. Trimming cost V 4 bases and J 0 bases; bases outside gene matches: 12. The CDR3 covers 20 residues. CDR3 in DNA: TGCGCCAGCAGCCCTCTCGGACTAGCGGGGGGCCAATCCTCCTACAATGAGCAGTTCTTC. Amino acid sequence: CASSPLGLAGGQSSYNEQFF.

This rearrangement joins TRBV14 to TRBJ1-6, with 7 nucleotides matching TRBD1. Germline CDR1 reads SGHDN; CDR2 reads FVKESK. Trimming removed 4 bases from V and 5 bases from J; junction bases left unmatched: 2. The CDR3 has 14 amino acids. CDR3 amino acids: CASSRQGNNSPLHF. DNA for the CDR3: TGTGCCAGCAGCCGACAGGGTAATAATTCACCCCTCCACTTT.

The chain has TRBV15 and TRBJ1-5, with TRBD1 as a possible D gene (5 bases). The CDR3 has 15 amino acids. CDR1 is LNHNV, CDR2 YYDKDF, per germline (reference sequence). V shed 5 bases and J shed 4 bases, with 15 bases lying between them. CDR3 DNA sequence: TGTGCCACCAGCGGGGGAGGAGGTCGGAATCAGCCCCAGCATTTT. Its translation: CATSGGGGRNQPQHF.

CDR3: CASSEFGRGNTEAFF. In nucleotides, the CDR3 is TGTGCCAGCAGTGAATTTGGCAGGGGGAACACTGAAGCTTTCTTT. This sequence joins TRBV6-1 and TRBJ1-1; perhaps TRBD1 as D (6 bases). Trimming left V 2 bases short and J 1 base short, with 11 bases between. Germline CDR1 reads MNHNS; CDR2 reads SASEGT. The CDR3 contains 15 residues.

The chain couples TRBV5-1 to TRBJ1-2; D possibly corresponds to TRBD1 (6 bases). The CDR3 consists of 16 residues. The V and J ends lost 0 bases and 0 bases respectively, with 12 bases between them. From germline, CDR1 is SGHRS and CDR2 YFSETQ. This chain's CDR3 is CASSLVLGGPNYGYTF. CDR3 nucleotide sequence: TGCGCCAGCAGCTTGGTCCTGGGGGGGCCTAACTATGGCTACACCTTC.

The rearrangement links TRBV5-1 to TRBJ2-7; D is uncertain. Germline-derived CDR1 and CDR2 are SGHRS and YFSETQ. V was cut by 2 bases and J by 1 base, with 10 bases left in between. The CDR3 length is 14 residues. CDR3 amino acids: CASSLKTASYEQYF. The CDR3 DNA sequence: TGCGCCAGCAGCTTAAAGACGGCTTCCTACGAGCAGTACTTC.

This chain links TRBV5-1 with TRBJ2-7, with 7 bases aligning to TRBD1. V lost 3 bases and J lost 1; bases outside the gene matches: 7. The CDR3 is 15 residues long. Germline V gives CDR1 SGHRS, CDR2 YFSETQ. DNA for the CDR3: TGCGCCAGCAGCTCCAATCGACAGGGATCCTACGAGCAGTACTTC. It yields the protein CASSSNRQGSYEQYF.